This T cell receptor beta chain stems from a study of blood T cell repertoires in COVID-19. Whole-study context: Specimens from acute and convalescent COVID-19 originated in the United States, Italy and Spain. T cells, B-cell-depleted T cells, or PBMCs provided the cDNA or gDNA that served as material.

This CDR3 has 10 amino acids. Germline CDR1 reads SNHLY; CDR2 reads FYNNEI. V gave up 7 bases and J gave up 2 bases, with 2 bases separating them. Profiled with immunoSEQ multiplex PCR; TCRdb holds only in-frame clones, not every one. The table has some 220,000 clones, 85% to 90% seen once. Participants spanned ages roughly 18 to 95 years and resided in fewer than 30 US areas. Clinical histories supplied by participants themselves formed the basis of cohort assignment. The sequencing sample was made of PBMCs or T cells enriched from blood (not recorded which). V is TRBV2 and J is TRBJ1-1; D is unresolved. The source is a woman aged 18-29 years in a cohort exposed to, infected with or recovered from COVID-19 (not recorded which). CDR3 amino acids: CASTNTEAFF. As DNA, the CDR3 is TGTGCCAGCACAAACACTGAAGCTTTCTTT.